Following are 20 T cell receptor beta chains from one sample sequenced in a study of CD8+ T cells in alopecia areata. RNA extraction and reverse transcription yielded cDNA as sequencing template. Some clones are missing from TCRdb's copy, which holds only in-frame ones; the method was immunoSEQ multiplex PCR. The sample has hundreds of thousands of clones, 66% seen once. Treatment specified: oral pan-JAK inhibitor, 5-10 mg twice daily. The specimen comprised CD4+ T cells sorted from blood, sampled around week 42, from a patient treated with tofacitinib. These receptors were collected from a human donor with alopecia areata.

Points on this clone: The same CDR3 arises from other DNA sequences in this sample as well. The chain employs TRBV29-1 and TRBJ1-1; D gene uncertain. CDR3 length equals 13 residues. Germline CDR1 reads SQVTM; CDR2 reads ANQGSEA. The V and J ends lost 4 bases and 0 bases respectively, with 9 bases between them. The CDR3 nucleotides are TGCAGCGTTGTGAGGCAGCTGAACACTGAAGCTTTCTTT. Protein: CSVVRQLNTEAFF.

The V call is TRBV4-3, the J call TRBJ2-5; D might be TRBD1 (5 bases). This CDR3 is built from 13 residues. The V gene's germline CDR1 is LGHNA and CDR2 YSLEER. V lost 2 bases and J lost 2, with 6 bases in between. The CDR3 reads CASSQQGQETQYF. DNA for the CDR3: TGCGCCAGCAGCCAACAGGGACAAGAGACCCAGTACTTC.

As DNA, the CDR3 is TGCGCCAGCAGCTACGGATGGGGCCAAGAGACCCAGTACTTC. This encodes CASSYGWGQETQYF. The chain couples TRBV5-1 to TRBJ2-5, with unresolved D. The CDR3 runs to 14 residues. V gave up 3 bases and J gave up 1 base, with 10 bases separating them. In germline, CDR1 is SGHRS, CDR2 YFSETQ.

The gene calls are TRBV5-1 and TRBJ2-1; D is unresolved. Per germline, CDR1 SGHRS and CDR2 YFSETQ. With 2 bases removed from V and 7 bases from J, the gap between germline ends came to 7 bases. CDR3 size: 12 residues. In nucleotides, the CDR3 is TGCGCCAGCAGCTTCAGTAATAATGAGCAGTTCTTC. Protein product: CASSFSNNEQFF.

This CDR3 reads CASSVENSDYEQYF. Here the CDR3 DNA reads TGTGCCAGCAGCGTAGAAAACAGCGACTACGAGCAGTACTTC. The chain carries TRBV9 and TRBJ2-7; no definite D call. Trimming cost V 0 bases and J 3 bases, with 10 bases left between them. The CDR3 runs to 14 residues. Germline V gene data show CDR1 as SGDLS and CDR2 as YYNGEE. The full variable domain, with the rest looked up from reference TRBV9 and TRBJ2-7, is DSGVTQTPKHLITATGQRVTLRCSPRSGDLSVYWYQQSLDQGLQFLIQYYNGEERAKGNILERFSAQQFPDLHSELNLSSLELGDSALYFCASSVENSDYEQYFGPGTRLTVT.

CDR3 residues: CSVEGTAFQETQYF. The CDR3 bases are TGCAGCGTTGAAGGGACGGCCTTCCAAGAGACCCAGTACTTC. This chain joins TRBV29-1 and TRBJ2-5; D is unresolved. Germline V gives CDR1 SQVTM, CDR2 ANQGSEA. Trimming pared 1 base from V and 1 base from J, leaving 10 bases between. This CDR3 contains 14 residues.

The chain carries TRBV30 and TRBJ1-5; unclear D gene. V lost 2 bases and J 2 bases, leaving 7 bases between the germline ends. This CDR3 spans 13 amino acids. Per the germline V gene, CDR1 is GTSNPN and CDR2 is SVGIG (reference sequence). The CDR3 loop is CAWSWQGNQPQHF. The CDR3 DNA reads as TGTGCCTGGAGTTGGCAGGGCAATCAGCCCCAGCATTTT.

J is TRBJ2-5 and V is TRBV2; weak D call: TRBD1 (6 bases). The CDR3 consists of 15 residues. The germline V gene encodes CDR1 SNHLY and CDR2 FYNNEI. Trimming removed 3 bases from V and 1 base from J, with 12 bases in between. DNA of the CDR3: TGTGCCAGCAGTGAGCAGGGGTTAGCCCAAGAGACCCAGTACTTC. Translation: CASSEQGLAQETQYF. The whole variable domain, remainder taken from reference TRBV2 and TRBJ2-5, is EPEVTQTPSHQVTQMGQEVILRCVPISNHLYFYWYRQILGQKVEFLVSFYNNEISEKSEIFDDQFSVERPDGSNFTLKIRSTKLEDSAMYFCASSEQGLAQETQYFGPGTRLLVL.

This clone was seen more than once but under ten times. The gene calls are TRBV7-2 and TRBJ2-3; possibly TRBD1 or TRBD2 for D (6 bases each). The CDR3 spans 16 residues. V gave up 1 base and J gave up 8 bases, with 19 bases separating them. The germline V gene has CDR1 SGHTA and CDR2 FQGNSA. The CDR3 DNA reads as TGTGCCAGCAGCTTAGAGGGGGGAAGTGGGTCCCTTACGCAGTATTTT. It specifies CASSLEGGSGSLTQYF.

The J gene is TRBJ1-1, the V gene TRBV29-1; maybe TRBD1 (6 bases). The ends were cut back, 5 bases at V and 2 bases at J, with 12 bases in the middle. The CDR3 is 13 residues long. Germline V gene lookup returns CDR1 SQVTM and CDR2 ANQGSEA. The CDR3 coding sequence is TGCAGCGTTTTTATACAGGGTAACACTGAAGCTTTCTTT. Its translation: CSVFIQGNTEAFF.

The chain's CDR3 is CASSLGGLVSGANVLTF. The DNA of the CDR3 is TGTGCCAGCAGCTTAGGAGGACTAGTCTCTGGGGCCAACGTCCTGACTTTC. This chain connects TRBV13 to TRBJ2-6, with 7 bases fitting TRBD2. V shed 0 bases and J 0 bases; nucleotides not matched to a gene: 2. The CDR3 has 17 amino acids. The V gene's germline CDR1 is PRHDT and CDR2 FYEKMQ (reference sequence).

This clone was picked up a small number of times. CDR3: CSVEKAGGFEKLFF. As DNA, the CDR3 is TGCAGCGTTGAAAAGGCAGGGGGGTTCGAAAAACTGTTTTTT. This chain uses TRBV29-1 with TRBJ1-4; 7 bases agree with TRBD1. Germline assignment: CDR1 SQVTM and CDR2 ANQGSEA. V shed 2 bases and J 8 bases; nucleotides not matched to a gene: 8. The CDR3 contains 14 residues.

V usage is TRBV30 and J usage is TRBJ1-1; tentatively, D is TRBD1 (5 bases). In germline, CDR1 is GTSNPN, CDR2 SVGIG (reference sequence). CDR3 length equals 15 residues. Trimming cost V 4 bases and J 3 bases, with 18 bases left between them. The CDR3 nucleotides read TGTGCCTGGACCGGGGCTCTCTTTGGGTACACTGAAGCTTTCTTT. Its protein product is CAWTGALFGYTEAFF.

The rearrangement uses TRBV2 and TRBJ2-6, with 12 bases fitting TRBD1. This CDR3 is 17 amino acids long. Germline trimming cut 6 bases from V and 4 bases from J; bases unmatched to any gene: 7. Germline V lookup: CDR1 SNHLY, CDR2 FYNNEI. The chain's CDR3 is CASRLGQGATGANVLTF. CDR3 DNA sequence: TGTGCCAGCAGACTGGGACAGGGGGCTACCGGGGCCAACGTCCTGACTTTC.

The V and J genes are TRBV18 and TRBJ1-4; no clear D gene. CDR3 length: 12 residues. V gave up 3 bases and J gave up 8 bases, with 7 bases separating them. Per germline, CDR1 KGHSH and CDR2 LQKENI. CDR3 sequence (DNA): TGTGCCAGCTCACCGCGTCGAGAAAAACTGTTTTTT. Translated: CASSPRREKLFF.

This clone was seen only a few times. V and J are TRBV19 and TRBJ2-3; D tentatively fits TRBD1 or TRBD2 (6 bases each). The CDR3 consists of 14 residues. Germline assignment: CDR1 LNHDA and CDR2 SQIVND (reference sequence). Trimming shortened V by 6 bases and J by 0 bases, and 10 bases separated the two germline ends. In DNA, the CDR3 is TGTGCCAGTAGCTTCGGGGGCAGCACAGATACGCAGTATTTT. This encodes CASSFGGSTDTQYF.

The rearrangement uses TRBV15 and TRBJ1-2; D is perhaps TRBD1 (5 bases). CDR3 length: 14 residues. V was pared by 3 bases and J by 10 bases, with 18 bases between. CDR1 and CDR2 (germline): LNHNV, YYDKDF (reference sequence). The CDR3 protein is CATSRARDLAYYTF. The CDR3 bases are TGTGCCACCAGCAGGGCCAGGGACCTGGCCTACTACACCTTC.

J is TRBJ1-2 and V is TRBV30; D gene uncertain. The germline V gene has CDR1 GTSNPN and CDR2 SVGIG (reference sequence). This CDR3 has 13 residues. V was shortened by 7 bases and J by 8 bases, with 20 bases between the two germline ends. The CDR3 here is CASNFRSAHGYTF. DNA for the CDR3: TGTGCCTCGAATTTCCGAAGCGCCCACGGCTACACCTTC. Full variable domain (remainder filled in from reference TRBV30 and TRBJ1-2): SQTIHQWPATLVQPVGSPLSLECTVEGTSNPNLYWYRQAAGRGLQLLFYSVGIGQISSEVPQNLSASRPQDRQFILSSKKLLLSDSGFYLCASNFRSAHGYTFGSGTRLTVV.

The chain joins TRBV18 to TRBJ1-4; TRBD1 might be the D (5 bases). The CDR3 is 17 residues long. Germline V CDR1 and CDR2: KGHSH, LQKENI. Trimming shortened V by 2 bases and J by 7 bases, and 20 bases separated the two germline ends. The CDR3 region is CASSPSEAPGIGEKLFF. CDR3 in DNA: TGTGCCAGCTCACCATCTGAAGCCCCAGGGATCGGTGAAAAACTGTTTTTT.

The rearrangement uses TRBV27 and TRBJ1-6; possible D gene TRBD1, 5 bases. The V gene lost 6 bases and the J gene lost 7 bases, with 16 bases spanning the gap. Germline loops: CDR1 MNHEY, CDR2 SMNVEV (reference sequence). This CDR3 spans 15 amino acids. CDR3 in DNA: TGTGCCAGCAGCCCCACGGGGGGATGGAATTCACCCCTCCACTTT. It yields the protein CASSPTGGWNSPLHF.